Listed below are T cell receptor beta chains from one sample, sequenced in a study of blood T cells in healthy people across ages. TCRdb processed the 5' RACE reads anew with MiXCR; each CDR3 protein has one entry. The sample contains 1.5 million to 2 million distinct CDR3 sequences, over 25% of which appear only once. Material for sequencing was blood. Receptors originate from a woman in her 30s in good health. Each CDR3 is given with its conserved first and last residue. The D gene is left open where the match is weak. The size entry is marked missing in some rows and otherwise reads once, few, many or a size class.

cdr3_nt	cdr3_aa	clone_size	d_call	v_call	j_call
TGTGCCAACAGCTTATATAATGAGCAGTTCTTC	CANSLYNEQFF	NA	NA	TRBV11-2	TRBJ2-1
TGCGCCAGCAGCCAAGGGACCGGGACGGTTAACTATGGCTACACCTTC	CASSQGTGTVNYGYTF	NA	NA	TRBV4-3	TRBJ1-2
TGTGCCAGCGCCCAGGGAGGGACCCAGTACTTC	CASAQGGTQYF	many	NA	TRBV12-3/TRBV12-4	TRBJ2-5
TGTGCCAGCAGTGACCTAGCGGGAGGTTCCACAGATACGCAGTATTTT	CASSDLAGGSTDTQYF	few	TRBD2	TRBV2	TRBJ2-3
TGTGCCAGCAGCGCGACAGTAAAAGGCAATCAGCCCCAGCATTTT	CASSATVKGNQPQHF	NA	NA	TRBV2	TRBJ1-5
TGTCCCAGCAGTTCTAACTATGGCTACACCTTC	CPSSSNYGYTF	NA	NA	TRBV28	TRBJ1-2
TGCGCCAGCAGTCGACAGGTCGGCTATGGCTACACCTTC	CASSRQVGYGYTF	many	NA	TRBV5-1	TRBJ1-2
TGCAGTGCTAGAGCCGGGACTAGCGGGAGAGGGAACATATACGAGCAGTACTTC	CSARAGTSGRGNIYEQYF	few	TRBD2	TRBV20-1	TRBJ2-7
TGTGCCAGCAGCCAACGACTCCTCAACTCCTACGAGCAGTACTTC	CASSQRLLNSYEQYF	many	NA	TRBV3-1	TRBJ2-7
TGTGCCAGCAGCCGTGCAGCCGAGAGAGTACAAGAGACCCAGTACTTC	CASSRAAERVQETQYF	NA	NA	TRBV4-2	TRBJ2-5
TGCAGTGCTCCCAACCCCGGGGCGGCTAATGAAAAACCGTTTTTT	CSAPNPGAANEKPFF	NA	NA	TRBV20-1	TRBJ1-4
TGTGCCTGGAGTGTACTGGGGTACGGCGAGCAGTTCTTC	CAWSVLGYGEQFF	few	NA	TRBV30	TRBJ2-1
TGCGCCAGCAGGTCTATAGGCGGAAGCTCCTACGAGCAGTACTTC	CASRSIGGSSYEQYF	NA	NA	TRBV5-1	TRBJ2-7
TGTGCCAGCAGCCCGGGTGGGGCGGGGGGGCTATACGAGCAGTACTTC	CASSPGGAGGLYEQYF	few	TRBD2	TRBV28	TRBJ2-7
TGCGCCAGCAGCCAAGATGTTACAGGCTATGGCTACACCTTC	CASSQDVTGYGYTF	many	NA	TRBV4-3	TRBJ1-2
TGTGCCACCCAGCACGGGCGACGGGGGGGCACAGATACGCAGTATTTT	CATQHGRRGGTDTQYF	NA	TRBD2	TRBV19	TRBJ2-3
TGTGCCACCGCGGACGGAAAGAACACTGAAGCTTTCTTT	CATADGKNTEAFF	NA	NA	TRBV10-3	TRBJ1-1
TGCGCCAGCAGCCTGACAGGGTCTGGTGAAAAACTGTTTTTT	CASSLTGSGEKLFF	many	TRBD1	TRBV10-2	TRBJ1-4
TGTGCCACCAGCTCCGACAGGGGGCGTGGAGATACGCGGTATTTT	CATSSDRGRGDTRYF	few	TRBD1	TRBV24-1	TRBJ2-3
TGCGCCAGCAGTTCCGCCCCTTTGGCTAATGAAAAACTGTTTTTT	CASSSAPLANEKLFF	few	NA	TRBV4-1	TRBJ1-4
TGTGCCAGCAGCCAAGGGACTAACTACGAGCAGTACTTC	CASSQGTNYEQYF	many	NA	TRBV4-2	TRBJ2-7
TGTGCCAGCAGCTTAGGGGCAGCATTGAACACTGAAGCTTTCTTT	CASSLGAALNTEAFF	few	NA	TRBV7-9	TRBJ1-1
TGCGCCAGCAGCCAAGGGTTTATCAGGGGAGGGTACAATGAGCAGTTCTTC	CASSQGFIRGGYNEQFF	many	NA	TRBV4-3	TRBJ2-1
TGTGCCAGCATGGGGGGACCGAGCACAGATACGCAGTATTTT	CASMGGPSTDTQYF	NA	NA	TRBV7-9	TRBJ2-3
TGTGCCAGCAGTTACTTCCTAGCGGGAGTCTCCTCCTACAATGAGCAGTTCTTC	CASSYFLAGVSSYNEQFF	NA	TRBD2	TRBV6-2/TRBV6-3	TRBJ2-1
TGTGCCAGCAGTTATCTGACAGGCCCGCGCTACACCTTC	CASSYLTGPRYTF	few	NA	TRBV2	TRBJ1-2
TGCAGTGCTCCAGCCAGGGGACCCAACACTGAAGCTTTCTTT	CSAPARGPNTEAFF	few	NA	TRBV20-1	TRBJ1-1
TGCGCCAGCAGCTTGGAGGGAGCCTACTACGAGCAGTACTTC	CASSLEGAYYEQYF	NA	NA	TRBV5-1	TRBJ2-7
TGTGCCAGCAGTTCCCCCCGGACTAGCGGGGGCTCAGATACGCAGTATTTT	CASSSPRTSGGSDTQYF	few	TRBD2	TRBV12-3/TRBV12-4	TRBJ2-3
TGTGCCAGCAGCTCCAACCGACTCGACAGGGCTGCCTACGAGCAGTACTTC	CASSSNRLDRAAYEQYF	NA	TRBD1	TRBV7-9	TRBJ2-7
TGCGCCAGCAGCCAAGATCTACGGGGGCACAATGAGCAGTTCTTC	CASSQDLRGHNEQFF	NA	NA	TRBV4-1	TRBJ2-1
TGTGCCGGCAGCCCCACAGGGATCCCCTACGAGCAGTACTTC	CAGSPTGIPYEQYF	few	NA	TRBV9	TRBJ2-7
TGTGCCAGCAGCTTTCAAGGGGGCTGGGATGAGCAGTTCTTC	CASSFQGGWDEQFF	NA	TRBD1	TRBV11-2	TRBJ2-1
TGTGCCAGCAGTCTACAGGGGGCCTTGGAGCTTGGCGAGCAGTACTTC	CASSLQGALELGEQYF	few	TRBD1	TRBV12-3/TRBV12-4	TRBJ2-7
TGTGCCATCAGTGAGTCGCTGGGGGCGTCCTACGAGCAGTACTTC	CAISESLGASYEQYF	NA	NA	TRBV10-3	TRBJ2-7
TGCGCCAGCAGCCACGCACAAGGGGTGAGCTCTGAAGCTTTCTTT	CASSHAQGVSSEAFF	NA	NA	TRBV4-3	TRBJ1-1
TGTGCCAGCAGCTTAGTTGGGTGGCGGGAGAACGAGCAGTACTTC	CASSLVGWRENEQYF	NA	TRBD2	TRBV7-2	TRBJ2-7
TGTGCCAGCAGCGCAAGGGGACTAGCGAATGAGCAGTTCTTC	CASSARGLANEQFF	few	TRBD2	TRBV7-2	TRBJ2-1
TGCAGCGTACAGGCCGGGACAGGGAATGAAAAACTGTTTTTT	CSVQAGTGNEKLFF	NA	TRBD1	TRBV29-1	TRBJ1-4
TGTGCCAGTAGGGAAAGGGGGCCTGTTAATGAAAAACTGTTTTTT	CASRERGPVNEKLFF	once	TRBD1	TRBV28	TRBJ1-4
TGCAGTGCTAGAGAGGGGACCGACAATGAGCAGTTCTTC	CSAREGTDNEQFF	few	NA	TRBV20-1	TRBJ2-1
TGCGCCAGCAGATCGACAGGGCTTAATGGCTACACCTTC	CASRSTGLNGYTF	NA	TRBD1	TRBV5-1	TRBJ1-2
TGTGTCAGCAGCTTCCCTCCCGGGACTAGCCTCTCCTACGAGCAGTACTTC	CVSSFPPGTSLSYEQYF	NA	TRBD2	TRBV5-4	TRBJ2-7
TGCAGTGCCCGGGACGGCTCATCCTCCTATAATTCACCCCTCCACTTT	CSARDGSSSYNSPLHF	few	NA	TRBV20-1	TRBJ1-6
TGTGCCAGCGGGATAGTCAGGGACGTTCTCTATGGCTACACCTTC	CASGIVRDVLYGYTF	NA	NA	TRBV6-5	TRBJ1-2
TGTGCCAGCAGTCGGGGACTTCCCAGCTCCTACGAGCAGTACTTC	CASSRGLPSSYEQYF	NA	NA	TRBV12-3/TRBV12-4	TRBJ2-7
TGTGCCAGCAGCTCCGGGACTAGAAGTGGGGATGAGCAGTTCTTC	CASSSGTRSGDEQFF	NA	TRBD2	TRBV9	TRBJ2-1
TGTGCCAGCAGCTTAAGACAGGGGAATTCACCCCTCCACTTT	CASSLRQGNSPLHF	many	TRBD1	TRBV27	TRBJ1-6
TGCAGCGTTGAGACACATCAGGGGGTCGACGAGCAGTACTTC	CSVETHQGVDEQYF	many	TRBD1	TRBV29-1	TRBJ2-7
TGTGCCAGCAGTTACCGGTTCCCCCAGGGCAATGAGCAGTTCTTC	CASSYRFPQGNEQFF	few	NA	TRBV7-9	TRBJ2-1
TGCAGTGCTAGGGACAGGGGATTGGAGACCCAGTTCTTC	CSARDRGLETQFF	few	TRBD1	TRBV20-1	TRBJ2-1
TGTGCCAGCAGCCAGGGGGCGTCTAATGAAAAACTGTTTTTT	CASSQGASNEKLFF	many	TRBD1	TRBV25-1	TRBJ1-4
TGTGCCAGCAGTGAAAATGGCATCCAGCCCCAGCATTTT	CASSENGIQPQHF	NA	NA	TRBV6-1	TRBJ1-5
TGCGCCAGCAGCCGCCGGGACAGGGCTACAGAGACCCAGTACTTC	CASSRRDRATETQYF	NA	TRBD1	TRBV5-1	TRBJ2-5